Listed below are T cell receptor beta chains from one sample, sequenced in a study of identical twins. TCRdb re-called the 5' RACE reads with MiXCR, one entry per CDR3 protein. The table has about 690,000 distinct CDR3 sequences, over 20% seen once. These data also formed part of another study, on T cells expressing NK-cell markers.

The sample taken for sequencing was PBMCs. The receptors were gathered from a woman in her late teens or twenties in good health. The conserved cysteine and the conserved F or W are not part of the CDR3 here.

v_gene	j_gene	CDR3aa
TRBV10-3	TRBJ2-3	ATGTLLSTDTQY
TRBV10-3	TRBJ1-2	AIRVGRSTNYGYT
TRBV4-3	TRBJ2-1	ASSHIQRSGL
TRBV29-1	TRBJ1-1	SVGPTENTEAF
TRBV29-1	TRBJ2-1	SVVYGREQF
TRBV6-1	TRBJ2-1	ASSEEDQRIYNEQF
TRBV7-9	TRBJ2-1	ASSQGPLEQF
TRBV12-3/TRBV12-4	TRBJ2-2	ASRPDAGTGFVRELF
TRBV6-5	TRBJ2-3	ASSYSRTSGRGTQY
TRBV7-9	TRBJ2-7	ASSLTGRADEQY
TRBV10-3	TRBJ2-7	GAGAASYEQY
TRBV6-1	TRBJ2-7	ASRMGLAGDYEQY
TRBV6-6	TRBJ2-7	ASGYRAEQY
TRBV6-1	TRBJ2-2	ASNGGRGRVGELF
TRBV5-1	TRBJ2-1	ASSLHASGMGNEQF
TRBV15	TRBJ2-3	ATSRTGTSGEQY
TRBV7-2	TRBJ2-7	ASSFGLAGGYEQY
TRBV20-1	TRBJ2-5	SAYRHPFQETQY
TRBV12-3/TRBV12-4	TRBJ2-5	ASSFISFQETQY
TRBV9	TRBJ2-2	ASSVMGAGELF